The text below deals with one T cell receptor (beta chain). Amplification of TCR beta CDR3 regions was performed using RNA transcripts as template. The TCR CDR3 first-round RT-PCR relied on the HTBI primer set. Via MiXCR, TCRdb re-called the multiplex PCR reads, giving one row per CDR3 protein. Among 550,000 to 600,000 distinct CDR3 sequences listed, about half were seen once. The sample is drawn from a study of T cells in Graves' hyperthyroidism and ophthalmopathy. V lost 7 bases and J 6 bases, leaving 13 bases between the germline ends. This CDR3 region has 13 residues. Exclusion of patients followed from uncontrolled infection, other autoimmune disease, pregnancy or lactation. For the diagnoses, clinical symptoms, serum thyroxine and TRAb, thyroid ultrasound and orbital computed tomography were used.

The chain uses TRBV12-3 or TRBV12-4 and TRBJ1-5; D is uncertain. The source of this sequence is an adult woman with Graves' disease, either hyperthyroidism or ophthalmopathy (not recorded which). Sequenced: peripheral blood or thyroid tissue (not recorded which). The CDR3 coding sequence is TGTGCCAGCAAACCGAGGGAGAGTCAGCCCCAGCATTTT. Encoded protein: CASKPRESQPQHF.